This T cell receptor (beta chain) emerged from a study of response to subunit inactivated influenza vaccine. The CDR3 consists of 14 residues. Trimming stripped 4 bases from V and 5 bases from J, with 13 bases between. From the RT-PCR reads, TCRdb called clonotypes with MiXCR, one entry per CDR3 protein. Counted here are roughly 160,000 distinct CDR3 sequences, roughly a tenth occurring once; the ten biggest clones make up around 12%. The TCR originated in a man aged 45-65 years who received an inactivated influenza vaccine. V gene TRBV12-3 or TRBV12-4 combines with J gene TRBJ2-3; D is tentatively TRBD1 or TRBD2 (5 bases each). Sequenced material: non-naive T cells sorted from PBMCs, taken more than 35 days after vaccination. CDR3 coding DNA: TGTGCCAGCAGTTCACGGGACGCCCGAGATACGCAGTATTTT. Translated: CASSSRDARDTQYF.